Listed below are T cell receptor beta chains from one sample, sequenced in a study of monozygotic twins with cystic fibrosis. Repertoires were generated with immunoSEQ multiplex PCR, while TCRdb's copy carries only in-frame clones and drops some. The sample carries around 15,000 clones, 75% to 90% recorded once. Sequenced sample: blood. Source of these receptors: a boy aged 5-17 years with cystic fibrosis. Each CDR3 is given with its conserved first and last residue. Fields, in order: D gene, J gene, V gene, CDR3 protein, CDR3 DNA. D genes are given only for firm matches.

. | TRBJ2-2 | TRBV10-3 | CAISESTSVLGDERAGELFF | TGTGCCATCAGTGAGTCGACATCGGTTTTGGGAGACGAAAGGGCCGGGGAGCTGTTTTTT
. | TRBJ2-5 | TRBV9 | CASSVATRETQYF | TGTGCCAGCAGCGTAGCTACCCGAGAGACCCAGTACTTC
TRBD1 | TRBJ1-1 | TRBV2 | CASSVTGGNTEAFF | TGTGCCAGCAGTGTGACAGGGGGAAACACTGAAGCTTTCTTT
. | TRBJ1-2 | TRBV30 | CASGPVYGYTF | TGTGCCTCAGGACCCGTGTACGGCTACACCTTC
. | TRBJ2-5 | TRBV10-2 | CASSNSYQETQYF | TGCGCCAGCAGTAACAGTTACCAAGAGACCCAGTACTTC
. | TRBJ2-2 | TRBV9 | CASSVDGTGELFF | TGTGCCAGCAGCGTAGATGGGACCGGGGAGCTGTTTTTT
TRBD2 | TRBJ2-1 | TRBV5-4 | CASSLDIGSGGHADEQFF | TGTGCCAGCAGCTTGGATATCGGTAGCGGGGGCCATGCGGATGAGCAGTTCTTC
. | TRBJ1-4 | TRBV5-6 | CASSLVGGPNEKLFF | TGTGCCAGCAGCTTGGTAGGGGGGCCTAATGAAAAACTGTTTTTT
. | TRBJ2-1 | TRBV7-9 | CASSFEAEGEQFF | TGTGCCAGCAGCTTTGAGGCGGAGGGTGAGCAGTTCTTC
. | TRBJ1-2 | TRBV28 | CASSLPNMNYGYTF | TGTGCCAGCAGTTTACCTAACATGAACTATGGCTACACCTTC
. | TRBJ1-2 | TRBV30 | CAWSRDYGYTF | TGTGCCTGGAGTAGGGACTATGGCTACACCTTC
. | TRBJ2-7 | TRBV6-1 | CASSDIDRHKQYF | TGTGCCAGCAGTGATATTGACAGGCACAAGCAGTACTTC
. | TRBJ1-1 | TRBV7-9 | CASSPPNDGRRLNTEAFF | TGTGCCAGCAGCCCCCCAAATGACGGTCGCAGGCTTAACACTGAAGCTTTCTTT
. | TRBJ2-1 | TRBV6-5 | CASSWLDGSSYNEQFF | TGTGCCAGCAGTTGGCTGGACGGGAGCTCCTACAATGAGCAGTTCTTC